The T cell receptor (beta chain) described here comes from a study of shared clonotypes between healthy human individuals. Data came from immunoSEQ multiplex PCR; TCRdb stores just in-frame clones and leaves some out. The profile shows some 500,000 clones, roughly 95% of them singletons. The CDR3 is made up of 16 amino acids. Germline V lookup: CDR1 SGHNT, CDR2 YYREEE (reference sequence). V was shortened by 6 bases and J by 1 base, with 18 bases between the two germline ends. This TCR was recovered from a woman aged 30 to 39 in good health. The chain uses TRBV5-4 and TRBJ2-3; D assignment may be TRBD1 or TRBD2 (5 bases each). Sample: naive CD4+ T cells sorted from blood. Subset reported: CD45RA+ positively selected. This chain's CDR3 is CASTLGRAGGTDTQYF. CDR3 nucleotides: TGTGCCAGCACTCTGGGGCGGGCCGGGGGCACAGATACGCAGTATTTT.